This TCR beta chain originates from a study of shared clonotypes between healthy human individuals. Study-wide background: Each donor had three CD4 naive, three CD4 memory, two CD8 naive and one CD8 memory plate. Findings of the study overall: Only a few donors were included, so the genetic and exposure-history diversity represented was limited. Clonotypes which were not shared had lower generation probabilities than clonotypes that all four donors shared.

With regard to this clone: What it binds is unknown.

Profiling relied on immunoSEQ multiplex PCR, and the TCRdb table lists in-frame clones only, not all of them. The repertoire has some 2.1 million clones, 85% to 95% of them found once; the top ten carry about 0.13%. This CDR3 spans 13 amino acids. Germline CDR1 is SQVTM and CDR2 is ANQGSEA. The ends lost 6 bases at V and 3 bases at J; junction bases unmatched: 2. This clonotype was obtained from a man between 18 and 35 years old in good health. V gene TRBV29-1 combines with J gene TRBJ2-1; 10 bases line up with TRBD2. Input material: naive CD4+ T cells sorted from blood. Subset: CD45RA+ positively selected. CDR3 protein: CSVVAGGYNEQFF. The DNA for the CDR3 is TGCAGCGTAGTAGCGGGGGGCTACAATGAGCAGTTCTTC.